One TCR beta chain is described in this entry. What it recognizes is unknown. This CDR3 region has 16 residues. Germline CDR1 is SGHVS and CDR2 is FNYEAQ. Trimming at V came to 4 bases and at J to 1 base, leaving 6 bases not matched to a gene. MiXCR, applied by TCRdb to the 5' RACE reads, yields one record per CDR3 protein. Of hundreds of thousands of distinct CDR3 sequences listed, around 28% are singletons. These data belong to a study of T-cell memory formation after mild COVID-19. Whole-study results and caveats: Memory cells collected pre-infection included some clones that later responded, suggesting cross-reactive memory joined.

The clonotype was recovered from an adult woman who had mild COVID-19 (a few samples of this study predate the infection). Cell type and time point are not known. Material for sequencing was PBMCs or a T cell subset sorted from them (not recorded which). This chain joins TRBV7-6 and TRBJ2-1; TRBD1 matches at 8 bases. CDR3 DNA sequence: TGTGCCAGCAGCTCTTTCCGGGACAGGTCCTACAATGAGCAGTTCTTC. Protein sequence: CASSSFRDRSYNEQFF.